One and the same sample provided the 21 T cell receptor beta chains below, sequenced in a study of blood T cell repertoires in COVID-19. Assay: immunoSEQ multiplex PCR; the TCRdb copy retains only in-frame clones and omits some. In the table there are 300,000 or so clones, 70% to 90% of which are singletons. The material sequenced was PBMCs or T cells enriched from blood (not recorded which). Receptors were obtained from a woman in her twenties or thirties who had recovered from COVID-19.

CDR3 bases: TGTGCCAGCAGGGAGGGGGCATCTGGCTACACCTTC. Translating gives CASREGASGYTF. The chain uses TRBV2 and TRBJ1-2, with TRBD1 matching over 7 bases. The CDR3 contains 12 residues. V lost 6 bases, J lost 7 bases, and 5 bases stayed unmatched. Germline CDR1 reads SNHLY; CDR2 reads FYNNEI.

The J gene is TRBJ1-1, the V gene TRBV5-1, with D possibly being TRBD1 (6 bases). Trimming took 5 bases from V and 5 from J, leaving 10 bases between them. The germline CDR1 and CDR2 sequences are SGHRS and YFSETQ. The CDR3 runs 12 residues. DNA of the CDR3: TGCGCCAGCAGGCAGGGGTTGACTGAAGCTTTCTTT. Amino acid sequence: CASRQGLTEAFF.

The gene calls are TRBV7-2 and TRBJ1-1; D is unclear. The germline CDR1 and CDR2 sequences are SGHTA and FQGNSA. The V and J ends lost 3 bases and 1 base respectively, with 12 bases between them. The CDR3 covers 15 residues. Here the CDR3 reads CASSLGDMGNTEAFF. The DNA of the CDR3 is TGTGCCAGCAGCTTGGGCGACATGGGGAACACTGAAGCTTTCTTT.

This sequence joins TRBV10-3 and TRBJ1-6; 9 nucleotides agree with TRBD1. The CDR3 sequence is 13 residues long. J gave up 5 bases and V 10 bases, and 3 bases lay outside the gene matches. Germline lookup yields CDR1 ENHRY and CDR2 SYGVKD. The CDR3 is CATGQGNNSPLHF. CDR3 coding DNA: TGTGCCACCGGACAGGGGAATAATTCACCCCTCCACTTT.

The chain combines TRBV7-8 with TRBJ1-2, with 9 bases aligning to TRBD1. With V trimmed by 5 bases and J by 4 bases, 8 bases remained unmatched. This CDR3 has 15 residues. Germline assignment: CDR1 SGHVS and CDR2 FQNEAQ. The DNA of the CDR3 is TGTGCCAGCAGCACTACAGGGGGCGCTGGCTATGGCTACACCTTC. Translating gives CASSTTGGAGYGYTF.

The chain couples TRBV7-8 to TRBJ1-6; 9 bases align to TRBD1. The trim removed 1 base at V and 9 bases at J, leaving 7 bases unmatched. Germline V gene lookup returns CDR1 SGHVS and CDR2 FQNEAQ. The CDR3 totals 16 residues. The CDR3 nucleotides are TGTGCCAGCAGCTTAGATCGCGGGACAGGGATTTCACCCCTCCACTTT. Amino acid sequence: CASSLDRGTGISPLHF.

The V call is TRBV19, the J call TRBJ1-5, with D uncertain. Germline V CDR1 and CDR2: LNHDA, SQIVND (reference sequence). The CDR3 length is 12 residues. V dropped 4 bases and J dropped 9 bases, with 10 bases sitting between them. CDR3 protein: CASSNRGGPQHF. CDR3 DNA: TGTGCCAGTAGTAACCGGGGTGGGCCCCAGCATTTT.

This chain joins TRBV7-2 and TRBJ2-7; TRBD2 aligns across 13 bases. Unmatched junction bases numbered 4, after V lost 6 bases and J lost 2 bases. The CDR3 runs to 15 residues. Germline CDR1 and CDR2: SGHTA and FQGNSA. CDR3 in DNA: TGTGCCAGCAGTTCAACTAGCGGGGGGGCCTACGAGCAGTACTTC. It encodes CASSSTSGGAYEQYF.

This sequence joins TRBV4-3 and TRBJ2-7, with D tentatively TRBD1 (5 bases). The V gene lost 0 bases and the J gene lost 0 bases, with 12 bases spanning the gap. This CDR3 has 16 amino acids. From germline, CDR1 is LGHNA and CDR2 YSLEER. CDR3 amino acids: CASSQELGDSSYEQYF. The CDR3 nucleotides are TGCGCCAGCAGCCAAGAACTCGGTGACAGCTCCTACGAGCAGTACTTC.

The rearrangement joins TRBV4-1 to TRBJ2-1; 9 nucleotides match TRBD1. Germline CDR1 MGHRA, CDR2 YSYEKL. The V segment lost 4 bases and the J segment 7 bases; nucleotides outside the gene matches: 8. This CDR3 is 15 amino acids long. The CDR3 coding sequence is TGCGCCAGCAGCCCCGGGACAGGGAGTAGGAATGAGCAGTTCTTC. Protein sequence: CASSPGTGSRNEQFF.

The chain couples TRBV19 to TRBJ2-2, with a possible D match to TRBD1 (6 bases). CDR1 and CDR2 from the germline V gene are LNHDA and SQIVND (reference sequence). Trimming took off 9 bases at V and 1 base at J, with 12 bases between the two ends. CDR3 size: 14 residues. The DNA of the CDR3 is TGTGCCAGCTCTCGGGACATGAACACCGGGGAGCTGTTTTTT. Its translation: CASSRDMNTGELFF.

V and J are TRBV30 and TRBJ1-2, with a possible D match to TRBD1 (6 bases). CDR1 and CDR2 from the germline V gene are GTSNPN and SVGIG (reference sequence). The V gene lost 3 bases and the J gene lost 6 bases, with 8 bases spanning the gap. The CDR3 sequence is 11 residues long. In DNA, the CDR3 is TGTGCCTGGAGACAGGGACATGGCTACACCTTC. It yields the protein CAWRQGHGYTF.

The chain carries TRBV7-2 and TRBJ2-7; D might be TRBD1 (6 bases). The CDR3 spans 15 residues. The V end was cut by 6 bases, the J end by 0 bases, with 15 bases between. Germline CDR1 SGHTA, CDR2 FQGNSA. Written as DNA, the CDR3 is TGTGCCAGCAGACGCGGACAGTCTCCCTCCTACGAGCAGTACTTC. It encodes CASRRGQSPSYEQYF.

The chain employs TRBV4-1 and TRBJ1-4; D not resolved. The CDR3 runs to 15 residues. V lost 2 bases to trimming and J lost 5 bases, with 12 bases between them. Germline CDR1 and CDR2: MGHRA and YSYEKL. CDR3 sequence: CASSQFAGGNEKLFF. The CDR3 DNA is TGCGCCAGCAGCCAATTCGCGGGAGGAAATGAAAAACTGTTTTTT.

The chain joins TRBV19 to TRBJ1-1; 8 bases fit TRBD1. CDR3 length: 12 residues. Germline V lookup: CDR1 LNHDA, CDR2 SQIVND (reference sequence). V shed 1 base, J shed 12 bases, and the junction held 4 bases outside the gene matches. In DNA form, the CDR3 reads TGTGCCAGTAGTATAGGGACAGGGCGAACTTTCTTT. Its protein is CASSIGTGRTFF. The whole variable domain, remainder taken from reference TRBV19 and TRBJ1-1, is DGGITQSPKYLFRKEGQNVTLSCEQNLNHDAMYWYRQDPGQGLRLIYYSQIVNDFQKGDIAEGYSVSREKKESFPLTVTSAQKNPTAFYLCASSIGTGRTFFGQGTRLTVV.

V is TRBV9 and J is TRBJ1-1; D is unclear. The CDR3 contains 14 residues. V lost 6 bases to trimming and J lost 6 bases, with 18 bases between them. In germline, CDR1 is SGDLS, CDR2 YYNGEE. The CDR3 reads CASTPTTTAAEAFF. In nucleotides, the CDR3 is TGTGCCAGCACTCCCACAACAACAGCGGCTGAAGCTTTCTTT.

The CDR3 nucleotides are TGCGCCAGCAGCCCCCCGAAATCAGACAGGGATTACACCGGGGAGCTGTTTTTT. Its translation is CASSPPKSDRDYTGELFF. This chain connects TRBV5-1 to TRBJ2-2, with 7 bases identical to TRBD1. The CDR3 has 18 residues. Germline CDR1 and CDR2: SGHRS and YFSETQ. Trimming at V came to 4 bases and at J to 3 bases, leaving 15 bases not matched to a gene.

V and J are TRBV4-1 and TRBJ2-3; D unclear. Per the germline V gene, CDR1 is MGHRA and CDR2 is YSYEKL. V lost 0 bases and J 0 bases, leaving 4 bases between the germline ends. CDR3 length equals 14 residues. The CDR3 coding sequence is TGCGCCAGCAGCCAAGACCGGAGCACAGATACGCAGTATTTT. Translated, it gives CASSQDRSTDTQYF.

V usage is TRBV6-5 and J usage is TRBJ2-3; 8 bases match TRBD2. Germline CDR1 MNHEY, CDR2 SVGAGI. The CDR3 is 15 amino acids. J was trimmed by 4 bases and V by 6 bases; bases with no gene match: 9. The CDR3 DNA reads TGTGCCAGCAGGACGGGGGGGCCAAGGGCAGATACGCAGTATTTT. It yields the protein CASRTGGPRADTQYF.

This chain links TRBV5-5 with TRBJ2-4, with TRBD2 as a possible D gene (7 bases). From germline, CDR1 is SGHKS and CDR2 YYEKEE (reference sequence). The CDR3 is 16 residues long. V shed 4 bases and J shed 0 bases, with 14 bases lying between them. CDR3 nucleotide sequence: TGTGCCAGCAGCCGGCTGGGGGGGCTAGCCAAAAACATTCAGTACTTC. Translation: CASSRLGGLAKNIQYF.

This clone was counted a few times. The J gene is TRBJ1-2, the V gene TRBV7-3; tentative D call: TRBD1 (5 bases). This CDR3 has 13 amino acids. The germline V gene has CDR1 SGHTA and CDR2 FQGTGA. V was cut by 3 bases and J by 8 bases, with 13 bases left in between. CDR3 DNA sequence: TGTGCCAGCAGCTTGGGGCCGTCTCGAGGCTACACCTTC. Protein product: CASSLGPSRGYTF.